A single sample is the source of the 21 T cell receptor beta chains below, sequenced in a study of Graves' ophthalmopathy and Graves' hyperthyroidism. TCR beta CDR3 amplification used RNA transcripts. RT-PCR was first run with HTBI primers, then multiplex PCR in a second round. TCRdb ran MiXCR on the multiplex PCR reads and lists one entry per CDR3 protein. The repertoire consists of over 650,000 distinct CDR3 sequences, with just over 40% occurring once and the leading ten covering more than 3%. Input material: peripheral blood. These receptor sequences come from an adult man with Graves' ophthalmopathy.

The chain carries TRBV4-3 and TRBJ1-6, with D uncertain. V lost 0 bases and J lost 3, with 9 bases in between. This CDR3 is 16 amino acids long. Germline loops: CDR1 LGHNA, CDR2 YSLEER. This chain's CDR3 is CASSQDRALYNSPLHF. DNA of the CDR3: TGCGCCAGCAGCCAAGATCGCGCCCTCTATAATTCACCCCTCCACTTT.

The chain has TRBV9 and TRBJ1-1, with a weak D call TRBD1 (6 bases). The CDR3 has 14 residues. The V end was cut by 7 bases, the J end by 5 bases, with 18 bases between. Germline lookup yields CDR1 SGDLS and CDR2 YYNGEE. This CDR3 reads CASSPGGGQTEAFF. DNA of the CDR3: TGTGCCAGCTCACCAGGCGGGGGGCAGACTGAAGCTTTCTTT.

The sample holds one count of this clonotype. V is TRBV25-1 and J is TRBJ2-7, with D possibly TRBD2 on 6 matching bases. Germline-derived CDR1 and CDR2 are MGHDK and SYGVNS. This CDR3 has 15 residues. V dropped 6 bases and J dropped 5 bases, with 20 bases sitting between them. This CDR3 reads CASSLDFDGSHEQYF. CDR3 nucleotides: TGTGCCAGCAGCCTGGACTTCGACGGGAGTCACGAGCAGTACTTC.

The genes are TRBV10-2 and TRBJ1-1, with 9 bases aligning to TRBD1. The V and J ends lost 6 bases and 5 bases, in that order; junction bases with no gene match: 7. The CDR3 has 14 residues. CDR1 and CDR2 from the germline V gene are WSHSY and SAAADI. The CDR3 spells CASRKDRGETEAFF. DNA of the CDR3: TGCGCCAGCAGAAAGGACAGGGGAGAGACTGAAGCTTTCTTT.

This chain links TRBV10-2 with TRBJ2-1; D may match TRBD1 or TRBD2 (6 bases each). Germline assignment: CDR1 WSHSY and CDR2 SAAADI. Between the trimmed V and J ends, which lost 0 bases and 5 bases, there was a span of 11 bases. The CDR3 length is 15 residues. The CDR3, as DNA: TGCGCCAGCAGTGAGTCGCGGGACACCAACAATGAGCAGTTCTTC. The encoded protein is CASSESRDTNNEQFF.

This clonotype was detected ten times or more. Written as DNA, the CDR3 is TGTGCCAGCGGCAGGAACGGCGAGACCCAGTACTTC. Protein: CASGRNGETQYF. The rearrangement joins TRBV6-5 to TRBJ2-5, with unresolved D. CDR1 MNHEY and CDR2 SVGAGI come from the germline V gene. There are 12 residues in the CDR3. V lost 8 bases to trimming and J lost 5 bases, with 12 bases between them.

In this sample, this clonotype turned up many times. V is TRBV5-8 and J is TRBJ1-1; D not certain. The length of the CDR3 is 13 residues. Deletions cut 6 bases from V and 5 bases from J, with 14 bases between. Germline lookup yields CDR1 SGHTS and CDR2 YDEGEE. The CDR3 bases are TGTGCCAGCACCTCCACTATGTGGACTGAAGCTTTCTTT. This encodes CASTSTMWTEAFF. Full variable domain (missing parts from reference TRBV5-8 and TRBJ1-1): EAGVTQSPTHLIKTRGQQATLRCSPISGHTSVYWYQQALGLGLQFLLWYDEGEERNRGNFPPRFSGRQFPNYSSELNVNALELEDSALYLCASTSTMWTEAFFGQGTRLTVV.

The chain is built from TRBV12-3 or TRBV12-4 and TRBJ2-2, with 7 bases that match TRBD1. The CDR3 has 14 amino acids. V shed 6 bases, J shed 4 bases, and the junction held 5 bases outside the gene matches. CDR3 sequence reads: CASSPDRATGELFF. DNA of the CDR3: TGTGCCAGCAGCCCCGACAGGGCCACCGGGGAGCTGTTTTTT.

In this sample, this clonotype turned up many times. The CDR3 bases are TGTGCCAGCAGCCCCCTAAAGGGGAAATCTGGAAACACCATATATTTT. Protein: CASSPLKGKSGNTIYF. The chain is built from TRBV7-2 and TRBJ1-3; D might be TRBD1 (5 bases). The ends were cut back, 5 bases at V and 1 base at J, with 15 bases in the middle. Germline lookup yields CDR1 SGHTA and CDR2 FQGNSA. The CDR3 has 16 amino acids.

This clonotype was detected ten times or more. The chain is built from TRBV9 and TRBJ2-5; no definite D call. Between the trimmed V and J ends, which lost 4 bases and 1 base, there was a span of 20 bases. The CDR3 is made up of 17 amino acids. In germline, CDR1 is SGDLS, CDR2 YYNGEE. The CDR3 DNA sequence: TGTGCCAGCAGCAACGTCGCCCTCCTCACGGGCCAAGAGACCCAGTACTTC. Translating it yields CASSNVALLTGQETQYF.

The chain recombines TRBV5-1 with TRBJ1-4; perhaps TRBD1 as D (5 bases). This CDR3 spans 14 amino acids. With 4 bases removed from V and 10 bases from J, the gap between germline ends came to 17 bases. Per the germline V gene, CDR1 is SGHRS and CDR2 is YFSETQ. The CDR3 protein is CASSPGTKGLKLFF. The CDR3 region has the DNA TGCGCCAGCAGCCCCGGGACCAAGGGGCTAAAACTGTTTTTT.

This clonotype appeared a few times. This chain uses TRBV12-3 or TRBV12-4 with TRBJ1-4; 8 bases fit TRBD1. With V trimmed by 5 bases and J by 8 bases, 10 bases remained unmatched. The CDR3 has 15 residues. CDR3 loop: CASSPSGTGLEKLFF. CDR3 DNA sequence: TGTGCCAGCAGTCCATCGGGGACAGGACTAGAAAAACTGTTTTTT.

The V gene is TRBV10-3, the J gene TRBJ1-2; D is ambiguous. CDR1 is ENHRY and CDR2 is SYGVKD in the germline V gene. There are 15 residues in the CDR3. Trimming pared 0 bases from V and 5 bases from J, leaving 13 bases between. The CDR3 loop reads CAISESRAGPYGYTF. In nucleotides, the CDR3 is TGTGCCATCAGTGAGTCAAGGGCCGGACCATATGGCTACACCTTC.

This clonotype occurred many times. DNA of the CDR3: TGCGCCAGCAGCACACAGGGGGGTTTCTACGAGCAGTACTTC. This encodes CASSTQGGFYEQYF. The chain joins TRBV5-1 to TRBJ2-7; 8 bases agree with TRBD1. The ends lost 4 bases at V and 3 bases at J; junction bases unmatched: 6. The CDR3 totals 14 residues. Per germline, CDR1 SGHRS and CDR2 YFSETQ.

This chain joins TRBV7-2 and TRBJ2-5; 9 bases agree with TRBD1. The CDR3 loop spans 17 amino acids. V gave up 5 bases and J gave up 5 bases; unmatched junction bases: 15. CDR1 and CDR2 (germline): SGHTA, FQGNSA. CDR3 loop: CASSPRNAAGTGETQYF. In nucleotides, the CDR3 is TGTGCCAGCAGCCCGAGGAACGCGGCCGGGACAGGGGAGACCCAGTACTTC.

This clonotype was recorded once. The V and J genes are TRBV10-3 and TRBJ2-5; D is perhaps TRBD2 (7 bases). CDR3 length equals 13 residues. From germline, CDR1 is ENHRY and CDR2 SYGVKD. The V end was cut by 0 bases, the J end by 13 bases, with 15 bases between. The CDR3 loop reads CAISESTREDRYF. As DNA, the CDR3 is TGTGCCATCAGTGAGTCGACTCGGGAGGACAGGTACTTC.

This clonotype came up a few times. The chain links TRBV7-9 to TRBJ1-6; D remains ambiguous. The V end lost 8 bases, the J end lost 12 bases, and 17 bases lay between the germline ends. Germline V gene sequence: CDR1 SEHNR, CDR2 FQNEAQ (reference sequence). CDR3 length: 13 residues. The CDR3 loop reads CASSPLPGEPLHF. CDR3 bases: TGTGCCAGCTCACCGCTACCCGGGGAACCCCTCCACTTT.

This chain links TRBV20-1 with TRBJ2-7; D is possibly TRBD2 (6 bases). V lost 2 bases and J lost 4, with 27 bases in between. This CDR3 is 18 amino acids long. CDR1 DFQATT and CDR2 SNEGSKA come from the germline V gene (reference sequence). The CDR3 bases are TGCAGTGCTAGATACGGACGGGGTGTTGACGGGAGCGGTTACGAGCAGTACTTC. Translation: CSARYGRGVDGSGYEQYF.

The V and J genes are TRBV20-1 and TRBJ2-7; 12 nucleotides match TRBD2. Germline CDR1 and CDR2: DFQATT and SNEGSKA (reference sequence). Germline trimming cut 1 base from V and 5 bases from J; bases unmatched to any gene: 6. The CDR3 has 15 amino acids. The CDR3 here is CSARGTSGTFDEQYF. As DNA, the CDR3 is TGCAGTGCTAGAGGGACTAGCGGGACTTTCGACGAGCAGTACTTC.

J is TRBJ2-7 and V is TRBV6-5, with TRBD2 matching 7 bases. The CDR3 is made up of 18 amino acids. V lost 6 bases, J lost 5 bases, and 22 bases stayed unmatched. The germline gives CDR1 MNHEY, CDR2 SVGAGI. This CDR3 is CASRNRGGLVPLGHEQYF. In DNA, the CDR3 is TGTGCCAGCAGGAATAGGGGTGGACTAGTCCCACTCGGGCACGAGCAGTACTTC.

The V gene is TRBV20-1, the J gene TRBJ2-6, with 7 bases aligning to TRBD1. CDR3 size: 16 residues. Germline trimming cut 6 bases from V and 2 bases from J; bases unmatched to any gene: 10. Germline V lookup: CDR1 DFQATT, CDR2 SNEGSKA (reference sequence). The CDR3 spells CSATARGGAGANVLTF. CDR3 sequence (DNA): TGCAGTGCCACCGCACGAGGGGGCGCTGGGGCCAACGTCCTGACTTTC.